Sequencing of this TCR beta chain was carried out in a study of cytomegalovirus exposure and HLA in healthy donors. Primers included in the PCR were 60 Vbeta and 13 Jbeta primers. The data were produced by immunoSEQ multiplex PCR, yet TCRdb's version contains in-frame clones alone and is incomplete. The data show 200,000 to 250,000 clones, around 85% seen once. Findings and limits, study-wide: Several of the most significant clusters were apparently associated with common viral pathogens in a later analysis. A highly shared variant cluster was judged a likely technical artifact. Earlier findings revealed that most TCR beta V segments proved productive either about 90% or about 30% of the time.

With respect to this clone: Its antigen remains unknown.

Material for sequencing was PBMCs. The clonotype originates from a human donor in good health.

The CDR3 DNA sequence: TGTGCCAGCAGTTACTCTGCAGGTGATTACGAGCAGTACTTC. Encoded protein: CASSYSAGDYEQYF. The V and J genes are TRBV6-5 and TRBJ2-7; the D is unclear. The germline V gene has CDR1 MNHEY and CDR2 SVGAGI. Trimming pared 0 bases from V and 4 bases from J, leaving 10 bases between. The CDR3 has 14 residues.